This T cell receptor beta chain is from a study of preoperative IRX-2 immunotherapy in early breast cancer (dated by TCRdb to between 2018 and 2021). A word on this clone: The antigen it binds to is not known. Nothing much larger sits one base from this clone, and base qualities are not available.

Spanning cysteine to phenylalanine, the CDR3 consists of 13 amino acids. Only the CDR3 region is kept as DNA, spanning 39 bases read in frame from base 1. Trimming takes 3 bases off V and 10 bases off J; junction bases not matched to a gene: 8. CDR1 and CDR2 were assigned from the germline V gene (reference sequence) as LNHDA and SQIVND. The library was produced with the immunoSEQ multiplex PCR assay. Sourced from immuneACCESS, this table was stored by TCRdb with only in-frame sequences that have V and J called. A share of the clones is absent; for the studies checked, an unresolved V gene accounts for under half, and the remainder has no known explanation. This sample comprises tens of thousands of clones, 75% to 85% of them detected only once. The ten largest clones take up 1.5% of the sample. Taken with the paper, the label for treatment or condition translates to: preoperative locoregional IRX-2 cytokine immunotherapy. The samples were obtained from a phase Ib study that tested preoperative, locoregional IRX-2 cytokine immunotherapy meant to prime immune responses. Donors were patients with early-stage breast cancer who received IRX-2 before surgery.

The sample in question was lymph node tissue, obtained after IRX-2 immunotherapy. The sequence was obtained from a human donor with breast cancer. The sequence is built from TRBV19 and TRBJ1-1, and TRBD1 aligns with 7 junction nucleotides. The CDR3 region has the sequence CASSMRTGSLAFF. The nucleotide sequence is TGTGCCAGTAGTATGCGGACAGGCTCGTTAGCTTTCTTT.